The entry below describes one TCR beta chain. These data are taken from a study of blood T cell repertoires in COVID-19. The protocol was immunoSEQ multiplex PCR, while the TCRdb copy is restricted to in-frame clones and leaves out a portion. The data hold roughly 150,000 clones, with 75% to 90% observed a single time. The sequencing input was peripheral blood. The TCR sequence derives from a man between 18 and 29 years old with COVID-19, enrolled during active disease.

This CDR3 is CASTKGAVNTGELFF. The CDR3 bases are TGTGCCAGCACTAAGGGAGCGGTGAACACCGGGGAGCTGTTTTTT. V and J are TRBV27 and TRBJ2-2; tentatively, D is TRBD2 (5 bases). In germline, CDR1 is MNHEY, CDR2 SMNVEV (reference sequence). V lost 7 bases and J 1 base, leaving 13 bases between the germline ends. This CDR3 is 15 amino acids long.